A selection of T cell receptor beta chains follows, all from one sample in a study of CD8 T cells in ankylosing spondylitis. One entry per CDR3 protein results from TCRdb running MiXCR on the 5' RACE reads. This sample has more than 300,000 distinct CDR3 sequences; roughly 12% occur once, and the top ten carry 8% to 9.5%. The sample taken for sequencing was blood, either unsorted or a sorted T cell fraction (not recorded which). These receptor sequences come from a female donor with ankylosing spondylitis or in good health (not recorded which). CDR3s include the opening cysteine and the closing phenylalanine or tryptophan. D genes are given only for firm matches. Some rows mark clone size as missing; the rest say once, few, many or name a class of expanded clone.

>TRBJ2-5|TRBV2|many|NA
TGTGCCAGCAGTGAAGAGACCCAGTACTTC
CASSEETQYF
>TRBJ1-1|TRBV5-1|NA|NA
TGCGCCAGCAGCTTGTCCTCAGGGGTCATGTACACTGAAGCTTTCTTT
CASSLSSGVMYTEAFF
>TRBJ1-1|TRBV29-1|many|NA
TGCAGCGTTGAAATGGGATGGGACCCTGAAGCTTTCTTT
CSVEMGWDPEAFF
>TRBJ2-7|TRBV5-1|many|NA
TGCGCCAGCAGCTTGACAGGGAGGGGCTACGAGCAGTACTTC
CASSLTGRGYEQYF
>TRBJ1-1|TRBV5-6|many|TRBD1
TGTGCCAGCACGGGGACAGGGTTGGCTGAAGCTTTCTTT
CASTGTGLAEAFF
>TRBJ2-7|TRBV27|few|TRBD1
TGTGCCAGCAGTTTAAACTTGGTCGGGACAGGGGGCGAGCAGTACTTC
CASSLNLVGTGGEQYF
>TRBJ2-7|TRBV28|many|NA
TGTGCCAGCAGTTTACGCAGACGAGTCCCCCTCTCCTACGAGCAGTACTTC
CASSLRRRVPLSYEQYF
>TRBJ2-5|TRBV9|many|NA
TGTGCCAGCAGCGTATCCGGGGTGGTCCAAGAGACCCAGTACTTC
CASSVSGVVQETQYF
>TRBJ2-3|TRBV7-2|many|TRBD1
TGTGCCAGCAGCTCCCCGGACAGGGGGCATGACAATACGCAGTATTTT
CASSSPDRGHDNTQYF
>TRBJ2-7|TRBV12-3/TRBV12-4|many|NA
TGTGCCAGCGGAAGCTCCTACGAGCAGTACTTC
CASGSSYEQYF
>TRBJ2-7|TRBV9|many|TRBD2
TGTGCCAGCAGCGTAGTGGATAGCGGGGATTCCTACGAGCAGTACTTC
CASSVVDSGDSYEQYF
>TRBJ2-2|TRBV20-1|few|TRBD1
TGCTGTTCTCGGGACAGAAACACCGGGGAGCTGTTTTTT
CCSRDRNTGELFF
>TRBJ1-5|TRBV30|many|NA
TGTGCCTGGAGTGTCGGGACATTTAACAATCAGCCCCAGCATTTT
CAWSVGTFNNQPQHF
>TRBJ2-5|TRBV24-1|NA|TRBD1
TGTGCCACCAGTGATTTCCCAAAGACAGGGGTTTTCGGAGAGACCCAGTACTTC
CATSDFPKTGVFGETQYF
>TRBJ2-5|TRBV20-1|many|NA
TGCAGTGCTCCCCCGGCTGAGACCCAGTACTTC
CSAPPAETQYF
>TRBJ2-1|TRBV7-9|NA|TRBD2
TGTGCCAGCTTCCTAGCGGGAGTGTTCTACAATGAGCAGTTCTTC
CASFLAGVFYNEQFF
>TRBJ2-3|TRBV5-6|NA|NA
TGTGCCAGCAGCTTTAGGGATACGCAGTATTTT
CASSFRDTQYF
>TRBJ2-5|TRBV20-1|many|NA
TGCAGTGCTACCGCCTATACGGAGACCCAGTACTTC
CSATAYTETQYF
>TRBJ2-7|TRBV28|many|TRBD2
TGTGCCAGCAGTTACCCAGCGGGAACAGGCTACGAGCAGTACTTC
CASSYPAGTGYEQYF
>TRBJ2-7|TRBV7-2|few|NA
TGTGCCAGCACCACGCAGTCGGCTAACTACGAGCAGTACTTC
CASTTQSANYEQYF
>TRBJ1-6|TRBV7-6|many|NA
TGTGCCAGCAGCTTAGCGGCGGGGAATTCACCCCTCCACTTT
CASSLAAGNSPLHF
>TRBJ2-7|TRBV10-2|NA|NA
TGCGCCAGCAGTTCGGTGGGGCTCGAGCAGTACTTC
CASSSVGLEQYF
>TRBJ1-1|TRBV4-1|many|NA
TGCGCCAGCAGCCAAGAGGAGGGTGGAACCGAAGCTTTCTTT
CASSQEEGGTEAFF
>TRBJ2-1|TRBV12-3/TRBV12-4|many|NA
TGTGCCAGCAGTTTGGGACCGAACAATGAGCAGTTCTTC
CASSLGPNNEQFF